One and the same sample provided the 7 T cell receptor beta chains below, sequenced in a study of blood T cell repertoires in COVID-19. Measured with immunoSEQ multiplex PCR; TCRdb has only the in-frame clones, and not every one. Here the sample spans over 120,000 clones, approximately 90% being singletons. Sequenced input: PBMCs or T cells enriched from blood (not recorded which). The receptors were sampled from a man aged 50-60 years who had recovered from COVID-19.

This chain uses TRBV7-9 with TRBJ1-2; D is ambiguous. The CDR3 loop spans 14 amino acids. Trimming took off 1 base at V and 5 bases at J, with 11 bases between the two ends. CDR1 and CDR2 (germline): SEHNR, FQNEAQ (reference sequence). As DNA, the CDR3 is TGTGCCAGCAGCTTAGAGCTTCCTTTTTATGGCTACACCTTC. Translation gives CASSLELPFYGYTF.

The V and J genes are TRBV28 and TRBJ1-5, with a tentative D call TRBD1 (6 bases). There are 16 residues in the CDR3. Germline V CDR1 and CDR2: MDHEN, SYDVKM. V was cut by 2 bases and J by 6 bases, with 17 bases left in between. CDR3 coding DNA: TGTGCCAGCAGTTTAAGGTGGCAGGGGTCCACTCAGCCCCAGCATTTT. Protein: CASSLRWQGSTQPQHF.

This clone was found a few times. The DNA of the CDR3 is TGTGCCAGCAGTCGCCTCGGGGGTTCTGGCTACACCTTC. Translation gives CASSRLGGSGYTF. This chain connects TRBV6-2 or TRBV6-3 to TRBJ1-2, with a possible D match to TRBD1 (5 bases). Germline values: CDR1 MNHEY, CDR2 SVGEGT. The V end was cut by 5 bases, the J end by 7 bases, with 14 bases between. CDR3 length: 13 residues.

V usage is TRBV29-1 and J usage is TRBJ1-4; 8 bases map to TRBD1. Trimming removed 5 bases from V and 0 bases from J; junction bases left unmatched: 5. This CDR3 has 15 amino acids. Germline CDR1 is SQVTM and CDR2 is ANQGSEA. DNA of the CDR3: TGCAGCGTTCCAGGACAGGGAACAACTAATGAAAAACTGTTTTTT. Protein sequence: CSVPGQGTTNEKLFF.

The CDR3 region is CASSFHYQPQHF. DNA of the CDR3: TGTGCCAGCAGTTTCCACTATCAGCCCCAGCATTTT. The J gene is TRBJ1-5, the V gene TRBV12-3 or TRBV12-4; D is uncertain. The CDR3 sequence is 12 residues long. V was clipped by 3 bases and J by 5 bases, with 5 bases between them.

The genes are TRBV3-1 (or the pseudogene TRBV3-2) and TRBJ1-2, with D possibly being TRBD1 (6 bases). Germline CDR1 LGHDT, CDR2 YNNKEL (reference sequence). V lost 3 bases and J 4 bases, leaving 12 bases between the germline ends. The CDR3 runs 14 residues. The CDR3 loop is CASSHDQGIYGYTF. CDR3 coding DNA: TGTGCCAGCAGCCATGATCAGGGGATCTATGGCTACACCTTC.

This chain connects TRBV4-1 to TRBJ1-5; D remains ambiguous. The CDR3 consists of 17 residues. V lost 3 bases and J lost 1, with 16 bases in between. Germline V gives CDR1 MGHRA, CDR2 YSYEKL. The CDR3 loop reads CASSQRGLDGSNQPQHF. CDR3 coding DNA: TGCGCCAGCAGCCAGCGTGGACTGGACGGAAGCAATCAGCCCCAGCATTTT.